A single T cell receptor beta chain is shown here with its context. The entry originates in a study of blood T cell repertoires in COVID-19. Looking at the study overall: Both acute and convalescent COVID-19 samples were obtained from the United States, Italy and Spain.

The data were produced by immunoSEQ multiplex PCR, yet TCRdb's version contains in-frame clones alone and is incomplete. This table holds 73,000 or so clones, roughly 84% found once. This CDR3 has 13 amino acids. Trimming pared 6 bases from V and 2 bases from J, leaving 8 bases between. The chain combines TRBV12-3 or TRBV12-4 with TRBJ1-5, with D possibly being TRBD1 (5 bases). Source material: peripheral blood. This sequence originates from an older woman with acute or convalescent COVID-19. The CDR3 region is CASRQVGNQPQHF. The CDR3 DNA is TGTGCCAGCAGACAGGTGGGCAATCAGCCCCAGCATTTT.